This TCR beta chain emerged from a study of T cells in Graves' hyperthyroidism and ophthalmopathy. Researchers took RNA transcripts and amplified the TCR beta CDR3 regions from them. HTBI primers were employed in a first-round RT-PCR of the TCR CDR3. In TCRdb, the multiplex PCR reads were re-called with MiXCR into one record per CDR3 protein. Altogether 450,000 to 700,000 distinct CDR3 sequences are present, about 43% being singletons, with the ten largest covering roughly 7.7%. The CDR3 has 15 residues. V lost 4 bases and J lost 2; bases outside the gene matches: 6. Germline V lookup: CDR1 MNHEY, CDR2 SMNVEV (reference sequence). This clonotype showed up many times.

Sequenced: peripheral blood or thyroid tissue (not recorded which). This clonotype was obtained from a young woman with Graves' hyperthyroidism. The chain joins TRBV27 to TRBJ2-7; TRBD1 matches 9 bases. CDR3 amino acids: CASSSRDRVPYEQYF. CDR3 nucleotide sequence: TGTGCCAGCAGTTCCCGGGACAGGGTTCCCTACGAGCAGTACTTC.